This TCR beta chain was found in a study of cytomegalovirus exposure and HLA in healthy donors (dated 2017 in TCRdb). General notes on the study: An earlier analysis of some 500 of the donors reported roughly 300 Gb of sequence data and 117 million unique TCR beta sequences from some 180 million T cells. Of the roughly 400 genotyped donors, about 80% fell in the genetic ancestry cluster associated with self-reported Caucasian donors. The later analysis used no new phenotypic data to find candidate immune exposures, relying instead on TCR beta sequences and their occurrence across donors. The study combined high-throughput TCR immunosequencing, statistical association of individual TCRs with disease status, and machine learning to predict cytomegalovirus infection status. An earlier analysis of around 640 of the donors used high-throughput TCR beta sequencing to judge whether each TCR beta V gene segment behaved as functional or pseudogenic. The study profiled the T cell repertoires of some 610 subjects by immunosequencing and related them to cytomegalovirus serostatus. About 300 gigabases of sequencing data and approximately 80 million unique TCR sequences were included in an early release covering about 600 HLA-typed donors. A later genetic analysis used genome-wide SNP genotypes for about three fifths of the roughly 700 donors, treating that subset as a discovery cohort. Every repertoire in the discovery cohort had been generated on one and the same sequencing platform. The number of donors typed differed by locus, with roughly 620-630 for A, B, C, DRB1 and DQB1, about 500 for DQA1, some 570 for DPA1, and 450 to 480 for DPB1. Donor age, sex, ethnicity and CMV serostatus were compiled together with the repertoire data. Along with the roughly 670-subject first cohort, a separate validation cohort of over 90 different subjects was used. Several DR-DQ haplotypes were handled as single units for association and clustering, since linkage in the cohort was strong. Among 398 genotyped donors of the cohort, an average of around 240,000 unique TCR beta nucleotide sequences was sequenced per donor, of which about 18% were non-productive. A later analysis re-analyzed previously published TCR beta repertoires from about 600 donors and added high-resolution HLA genotyping to study TCR occurrence patterns. The aim of the study was to test whether cataloging public T cell receptors could identify signatures of past pathogen exposure. HLA typing covered class I and class II loci at four-digit resolution. Broader findings and caveats from the paper: It was suggested by the authors that the approach could potentially be generalized to other disease states and immunological phenotypes. Some IMGT-functional V segments, including TRBV6-2 and TRBV6-3, could not be told apart with the 87-base-pair reads, so those segments were excluded. V-gene and J-gene trimming of TCR beta chains was associated with a missense DCLRE1C variant in a later genetic analysis, and the association was replicated in an independent cohort. A further reported finding was that TCR beta sequences accurately predicted the HLA-A and HLA-B alleles for most subjects in the first cohort. CMV serostatus was the only immune exposure information available for the cohort. A later analysis found that TCR association rates varied across HLA loci, with DRB1 alleles showing the most associated TCRs and HLA-C alleles the fewest. Most TCR sequences were seen in very few donors, while some public TCRs were found in many individuals. This cohort had only TCR beta chains sequenced, and the lack of alpha or paired-chain data limited which features could be detected. Cytomegalovirus status was reported to be diagnosed by the classifier with high specificity and sensitivity in both the original and validation cohorts. Correlated functional status among segregating V segments might be attributable to linkage disequilibrium, but an unknown experimental factor could not be ruled out. Assigning TCR associations to individual alleles was difficult when HLA alleles, especially DR and DQ, strongly co-occurred. Several of the top co-occurrence clusters appeared to be linked to parvovirus B19, influenza, CMV and Epstein-Barr virus, according to a later analysis. Some 16 rarely observed V segments, including chromosome 9 orphons, were excluded from the earlier analysis of approximately 600 of the donors because counts were too low. In a later analysis, HLA-associated TCR beta chains were found to be more clonally expanded and to have lower generation probabilities than equally common non-associated chains. In a later analysis, around 17,000 TCR beta sequences were associated with specific HLA alleles at a false discovery rate of 0.05. Sequencing depth was assumed to be roughly uniform across donors in the presence/absence analyses, though that assumption may not hold. The study gave a list of some 150 TCR beta chains associated with cytomegalovirus. Because some donors lacked HLA typing at each locus, the association tests relied only on the typed subset. In vitro tests confirmed that a few of the cytomegalovirus-associated TCR beta chains recognize cytomegalovirus antigens. A group of highly shared sequence variants was considered likely to be a technical artifact of the sequencing pipeline. A later analysis found that most CMV-associated TCR beta chains appeared HLA-restricted, with HLA associations seemingly driven largely by CMV exposure. In an earlier analysis of 587 of the donors, most TCR beta V segments appeared in productive rearrangements about 87% or about 30% of the time, broadly matching IMGT annotations. Compared with the roughly 710-donor mean, donors in an Asian-associated ancestry cluster had fewer N-insertions in productive TCRs, according to a later genetic analysis.

The cohort was made up of around 720 healthy bone marrow donors. Cohort members were all nominally healthy when sampled, although unrecorded immune exposures were likely present. The donor was CMV seronegative and was included in the group of about 400 seronegative cohort members. Each donor provided a peripheral blood sample, and peripheral blood mononuclear cells were used for TCR beta sequencing. The Qiagen DNeasy Blood Extraction Kit was used to extract genomic DNA from the blood cell samples. Measured from the cysteine to the phenylalanine, the CDR3 is 15 residues long. Solely the CDR3 DNA is kept, with 45 bases framed from the first base. The trim is 1 base for V and 10 bases for J, with a gap of 14 bases between the germline ends. As encoded in the germline V gene, CDR1 is SGHAT while CDR2 is FQNNGV. Notes on this clone: The antigen it recognizes is unknown.

The library was built by means of the immunoSEQ multiplex PCR assay. For the multiplex PCR, a mixture combining 60 forward primers for TCR Vbeta segments and 13 reverse primers for TCR Jbeta segments was used. Amplification of the CDR3 region of rearranged TCR beta genes was performed with a multiplex PCR assay on genomic DNA. The amplified TCR beta libraries were sequenced on the Illumina HiSeq System as 87-base-pair reads. On the study's bioinformatics: In a later analysis, tens of millions of unique TCR beta chains were counted across the 500 to 850 repertoires, and about 10 million of these chains were shared by at least two donors. Raw reads were error-corrected and collapsed into unique sequences with a nearest-neighbor algorithm that merged closely related sequences to remove PCR and sequencing errors. CDR3 sequences were aligned to IMGT reference sequences to assign V, D and J gene segments. For a sequence to be retained, a match of at least six nucleotides to both a V gene segment and a J gene segment was required. A rearrangement was called productive if the CDR3 had no stop codons and remained in frame with V and J, and every other rearrangement was called non-productive. CDR3 was defined by IMGT convention, running from the second conserved V-encoded cysteine to the conserved J-encoded phenylalanine. The earlier analysis of about 610 of the donors excluded sequences that lacked an unambiguous match to a single V gene segment. In an earlier analysis of 587 of the donors, V segments were called functional above 56.7% productive rearrangements and were called segregating when the between-donor standard deviation exceeded 5%. To diagnose cytomegalovirus status from the catalog of TCR beta chain sequences, a statistical classification framework was built. A later analysis assigned V and J genes by comparing TCR nucleotide sequences with IMGT/GENE-DB human TR gene sequences. Using the TCRdist pipeline, a later analysis assigned CDR3 sequences along with most-parsimonious VDJ recombination scenarios. In a later analysis, each TCR beta chain was defined by its CDR3 amino acid sequence together with its V-gene family, and reads lacking a unique V-gene family were excluded. A later analysis removed several hundred highly shared, low-generation-probability nucleotide sequences to deal with suspected cross-contamination and a sequencing artifact. In a later analysis, a clonal expansion index for each public chain was calculated from normalized within-repertoire ranks of inferred template counts. In a later analysis, generation probabilities were computed using a VDJ recombination model fitted to out-of-frame rearrangements, and the results were checked against IGoR. In a later analysis, TCR-TCR, TCR-HLA and TCR-CMV co-occurrence was scored with hypergeometric tests, and a repertoire-size bias correction was applied to TCR pairs. In a later analysis, false discovery rates were estimated by permuting HLA or CMV assignments 20 times. In a later analysis, co-occurring TCRs were grouped using DBSCAN, with TCRdist sequence similarity added in when clustering inside HLA-allele-positive subsets. Repertoires with fewer than 30,000 or more than 120,000 public chains were left out of co-occurrence clustering, as were five repertoires with anomalous nucleotide sharing. Imported from immuneACCESS, the table was reduced by TCRdb to in-frame sequences with V and J called. These copies leave out some clones; in studies compared against another copy, an unresolved V gene accounts for under half, and the cause of the remainder is not known. V, J and clone size reflect that table, while D and trimming were determined from the DNA. The sample table records about 200,000 clones. The ten most abundant clones make up 6.5% of the sample.

The TCR comes from a man between 25 and 39 years old in good health and CMV-seronegative. The sample consisted of PBMCs. The V and J segments used are TRBV11-2 and TRBJ1-6; TRBD1 is a possible D gene, resting on 6 matching bases. The CDR3 protein sequence reads: CASSLGAGDRSPLHF. At the DNA level, the sequence is TGTGCCAGCAGCTTAGGGGCAGGGGATAGATCACCCCTCCACTTT.